The clone carrying this TCR beta chain was recorded at least ten times. What it binds is unknown. The source of the sample is a study of CD8 T cells in ankylosing spondylitis. General study findings and limits: Relatively scarce in peripheral blood, disease-linked clones were CD8+. Significant enrichment of disease-linked clones was reported in matched ankylosing spondylitis synovial fluid.

Researchers built TCR beta libraries using quantitative 5'-RACE with molecular barcodes. TCRdb called the 5' RACE reads again in MiXCR, with one record for every CDR3 protein. The data show roughly 230,000 distinct CDR3 sequences, 7% to 10% seen once. V lost 0 bases and J 8 bases, leaving 14 bases between the germline ends. The germline CDR1 and CDR2 sequences are MNHEY and SMNVEV (reference sequence). This CDR3 contains 15 residues. Material for sequencing was blood, either unsorted or a sorted T cell fraction (not recorded which). The V call is TRBV27, the J call TRBJ2-1, with D perhaps given as TRBD1 or TRBD2 (5 bases each). This receptor was identified in a female donor with ankylosing spondylitis or in good health (not recorded which). The CDR3 nucleotides are TGTGCCAGCAGTTTATCGTGGGGGAGCGTGGATGAGCAGTTCTTC. This encodes CASSLSWGSVDEQFF.